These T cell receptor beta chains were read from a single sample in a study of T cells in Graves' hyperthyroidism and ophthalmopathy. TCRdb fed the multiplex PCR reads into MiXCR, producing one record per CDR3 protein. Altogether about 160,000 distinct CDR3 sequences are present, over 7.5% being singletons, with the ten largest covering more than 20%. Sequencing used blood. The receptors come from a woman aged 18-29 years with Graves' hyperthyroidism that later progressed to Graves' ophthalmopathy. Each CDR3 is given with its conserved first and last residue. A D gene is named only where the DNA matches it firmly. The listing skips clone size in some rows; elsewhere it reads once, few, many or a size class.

CDR3nt: TGTGCCAGCAGTTACTACGTGAGCACAGATACGCAGTATTTT
CDR3aa: CASSYYVSTDTQYF
d_gene: NA
j_gene: TRBJ2-3
v_gene: TRBV6-2/TRBV6-3
abundance: many

CDR3nt: TGTGCCAGCAGCATAAGTTCCCGACCCGATCAGCCCCAGCATTTT
CDR3aa: CASSISSRPDQPQHF
d_gene: NA
j_gene: TRBJ1-5
v_gene: TRBV7-8
abundance: many

CDR3nt: TGTGCCAGCAGCGGCGGACAGGGCCTGGCCAAAAACATTCAGTACTTC
CDR3aa: CASSGGQGLAKNIQYF
d_gene: TRBD1
j_gene: TRBJ2-4
v_gene: TRBV5-6
abundance: NA

CDR3nt: TGTGCCAGCAGCACAGCATTGAGCAATCAGCCCCAGCATTTT
CDR3aa: CASSTALSNQPQHF
d_gene: NA
j_gene: TRBJ1-5
v_gene: TRBV6-1
abundance: many

CDR3nt: TGTGCCAGCAGCTACTACAGGGAGGAACAAGAGACCCAGTACTTC
CDR3aa: CASSYYREEQETQYF
d_gene: NA
j_gene: TRBJ2-5
v_gene: TRBV7-6
abundance: many

CDR3nt: TGCAGTGCTAGAGGAGGCCAGGACTACGAGCAGTACTTC
CDR3aa: CSARGGQDYEQYF
d_gene: NA
j_gene: TRBJ2-7
v_gene: TRBV20-1
abundance: many

CDR3nt: TGTGCCAGCAGACATAGGACGGATAGCAATCAGCCCCAGCATTTT
CDR3aa: CASRHRTDSNQPQHF
d_gene: NA
j_gene: TRBJ1-5
v_gene: TRBV5-8
abundance: once

CDR3nt: TGTGCCAGCAGCCCGCGGACAGGGTTAATTGGCTACACCTTC
CDR3aa: CASSPRTGLIGYTF
d_gene: TRBD1
j_gene: TRBJ1-2
v_gene: TRBV11-1
abundance: many

CDR3nt: TGTGCCAGCAGTCAACGACAGGGGAGAGGAGGTACGCAGTATTTT
CDR3aa: CASSQRQGRGGTQYF
d_gene: TRBD1
j_gene: TRBJ2-3
v_gene: TRBV27
abundance: NA

CDR3nt: TGCAGTGCTCTTGATGGGACTAGCGGGTTCTACGAGCAGTACTTC
CDR3aa: CSALDGTSGFYEQYF
d_gene: TRBD2
j_gene: TRBJ2-7
v_gene: TRBV20-1
abundance: many

CDR3nt: TGTGCCAGCAGCCCCCCGGGTGTCAGCGGGAGCTACGAGCAGTACTTC
CDR3aa: CASSPPGVSGSYEQYF
d_gene: TRBD2
j_gene: TRBJ2-7
v_gene: TRBV5-5
abundance: NA

CDR3nt: TGCAGCGTCAAAATACCGGGAACCGGGGACGAGCAGTACTTC
CDR3aa: CSVKIPGTGDEQYF
d_gene: NA
j_gene: TRBJ2-7
v_gene: TRBV29-1
abundance: few

CDR3nt: TGTGCCACCCGAGTTATGGTGGCCCAGGAGACCCAGTACTTC
CDR3aa: CATRVMVAQETQYF
d_gene: NA
j_gene: TRBJ2-5
v_gene: TRBV6-1
abundance: few

CDR3nt: TGTGCCAGCAGCTTAATGCTCCGTGGTGAGCAGTACTTC
CDR3aa: CASSLMLRGEQYF
d_gene: NA
j_gene: TRBJ2-7
v_gene: TRBV13
abundance: many

CDR3nt: TGTGCCAGCAATTGGAGAAACAGGGGGCTCCAAGAGACCCAGTACTTC
CDR3aa: CASNWRNRGLQETQYF
d_gene: TRBD1
j_gene: TRBJ2-5
v_gene: TRBV12-3/TRBV12-4
abundance: many

CDR3nt: TGTGCCAGCAGCCAAGTAGGCATGGGGAGATCTTTCTTT
CDR3aa: CASSQVGMGRSFF
d_gene: NA
j_gene: TRBJ1-1
v_gene: TRBV14
abundance: many

CDR3nt: TGTGCCAGCAGCGCACAGGGAGGGAAACTGTTTTTT
CDR3aa: CASSAQGGKLFF
d_gene: NA
j_gene: TRBJ1-4
v_gene: TRBV5-4
abundance: few

CDR3nt: TGTGCCAGCAGCTTAGGGACAGGGACAAGGGTCTACAATGAGCAGTTCTTC
CDR3aa: CASSLGTGTRVYNEQFF
d_gene: TRBD1
j_gene: TRBJ2-1
v_gene: TRBV11-2
abundance: many

CDR3nt: TGTGCCAGCAGCATCGGACTAGCGGGGGTTCTAGCCAAAAACATTCAGTACTTC
CDR3aa: CASSIGLAGVLAKNIQYF
d_gene: TRBD2
j_gene: TRBJ2-4
v_gene: TRBV7-8
abundance: many

CDR3nt: TGCAGTGCTGATCCGGGACAGGGGTTGAATGAGCAGTTCTTC
CDR3aa: CSADPGQGLNEQFF
d_gene: TRBD1
j_gene: TRBJ2-1
v_gene: TRBV20-1
abundance: NA

CDR3nt: TGCAGTGCTAGAGATTGGTTAGCGGGAGCTGGTAATGAGCAGTTCTTC
CDR3aa: CSARDWLAGAGNEQFF
d_gene: TRBD2
j_gene: TRBJ2-1
v_gene: TRBV20-1
abundance: many

CDR3nt: TGTGCCAGCAGCTCGGGGACAGCAAACTATGGCTACACCTTC
CDR3aa: CASSSGTANYGYTF
d_gene: TRBD1
j_gene: TRBJ1-2
v_gene: TRBV11-2
abundance: many

CDR3nt: TGCAGTGCTAGGGGCCCGGAAGGGAATGAAAAACTGTTTTTT
CDR3aa: CSARGPEGNEKLFF
d_gene: NA
j_gene: TRBJ1-4
v_gene: TRBV20-1
abundance: many

CDR3nt: TGCGCCAGCAGCCAAGTTGTCGTCTCCGATGAGCAGTTCTTC
CDR3aa: CASSQVVVSDEQFF
d_gene: NA
j_gene: TRBJ2-1
v_gene: TRBV4-1
abundance: NA

CDR3nt: TGTGCCCGGAAAGGACTAGCGGGAAATAAAGGGGGGATTGAGCAGTTCTTC
CDR3aa: CARKGLAGNKGGIEQFF
d_gene: TRBD2
j_gene: TRBJ2-1
v_gene: TRBV30
abundance: NA

CDR3nt: TGTGCCAGTGCGAAAGGGCAGGGGCGAGAGACCCAGTACTTC
CDR3aa: CASAKGQGRETQYF
d_gene: NA
j_gene: TRBJ2-5
v_gene: TRBV19
abundance: NA

CDR3nt: TGTGCCAGCAGTTTTAGTCTACAGGGAGGTTACAATGAGCAGTTCTTC
CDR3aa: CASSFSLQGGYNEQFF
d_gene: NA
j_gene: TRBJ2-1
v_gene: TRBV12-3/TRBV12-4
abundance: many

CDR3nt: TGTGCCAGCAGACCCCTGGGCGGCAATCAGCCCCAGCATTTT
CDR3aa: CASRPLGGNQPQHF
d_gene: NA
j_gene: TRBJ1-5
v_gene: TRBV27
abundance: many

CDR3nt: TGCAGTGCCACAACGGGGGGGTTTGGCAATCAGCCCCAGCATTTT
CDR3aa: CSATTGGFGNQPQHF
d_gene: NA
j_gene: TRBJ1-5
v_gene: TRBV20-1
abundance: many

CDR3nt: TGTGCCAGCAGTTACTCCGGGTGGCACACCGGGGAGCTGTTTTTT
CDR3aa: CASSYSGWHTGELFF
d_gene: NA
j_gene: TRBJ2-2
v_gene: TRBV6-5
abundance: many

CDR3nt: TGTGCCAGTAGTAAGGGGTTGGGACAGGGCATCCAGCCCCAGCATTTT
CDR3aa: CASSKGLGQGIQPQHF
d_gene: TRBD1
j_gene: TRBJ1-5
v_gene: TRBV19
abundance: many

CDR3nt: TGTGCCAGCAGTGGACAGTCCGGGGAGCCGTTTTTT
CDR3aa: CASSGQSGEPFF
d_gene: NA
j_gene: TRBJ2-2
v_gene: TRBV2
abundance: NA

CDR3nt: TGCAGCGTTGAAGTTAGGGACAGGGTTTATCACACTGAAGCTTTCTTT
CDR3aa: CSVEVRDRVYHTEAFF
d_gene: TRBD1
j_gene: TRBJ1-1
v_gene: TRBV29-1
abundance: many

CDR3nt: TGTGCCAGCAGCAACCCTGGCGGGGGGCAAGAGACCCAGTACTTC
CDR3aa: CASSNPGGGQETQYF
d_gene: TRBD2
j_gene: TRBJ2-5
v_gene: TRBV7-6
abundance: many

CDR3nt: TGTGCCAGCAGCCAGGCGGGACGCAAAAACATTCAGTACTTC
CDR3aa: CASSQAGRKNIQYF
d_gene: NA
j_gene: TRBJ2-4
v_gene: TRBV4-2
abundance: few

CDR3nt: TGTGCCATCAGGGGACGGACGAACACCGGGGAGCTGTTTTTT
CDR3aa: CAIRGRTNTGELFF
d_gene: NA
j_gene: TRBJ2-2
v_gene: TRBV10-3
abundance: NA

CDR3nt: TGTGCCAGCAGTTTAGGGGGGGCTCGTACAGATACGCAGTATTTT
CDR3aa: CASSLGGARTDTQYF
d_gene: NA
j_gene: TRBJ2-3
v_gene: TRBV28
abundance: many

CDR3nt: TGTGCCAGCAGTCCTCGCGGGTCTTCGAACACCGGGGAGCTGTTTTTT
CDR3aa: CASSPRGSSNTGELFF
d_gene: NA
j_gene: TRBJ2-2
v_gene: TRBV12-3/TRBV12-4
abundance: few

CDR3nt: TGTGCCAGCAGCCAAGAGGGGGGAGCACCCCTCCACTTT
CDR3aa: CASSQEGGAPLHF
d_gene: NA
j_gene: TRBJ1-6
v_gene: TRBV4-2
abundance: NA

CDR3nt: TGTGCCAGCAGCGTAGAACTAGTTGGGAATGAGCAGTTCTTC
CDR3aa: CASSVELVGNEQFF
d_gene: NA
j_gene: TRBJ2-1
v_gene: TRBV9
abundance: many

CDR3nt: TGTGCCAGCAGCCATCGTAACTCAGATACGCAGTATTTT
CDR3aa: CASSHRNSDTQYF
d_gene: NA
j_gene: TRBJ2-3
v_gene: TRBV3-1
abundance: many

CDR3nt: TGCAGTGCTAGTGAAGACAGGGGTAATACGCAGTATTTT
CDR3aa: CSASEDRGNTQYF
d_gene: TRBD1
j_gene: TRBJ2-3
v_gene: TRBV20-1
abundance: many

CDR3nt: TGCGCCAGCAGCTCTCCCCAGGGTCGGAGAAACACCATATATTTT
CDR3aa: CASSSPQGRRNTIYF
d_gene: NA
j_gene: TRBJ1-3
v_gene: TRBV4-1
abundance: few

CDR3nt: TGTGCCAGCAGCTACACAGGGGGCAGCGATACGCAGTATTTT
CDR3aa: CASSYTGGSDTQYF
d_gene: TRBD1
j_gene: TRBJ2-3
v_gene: TRBV6-1
abundance: many

CDR3nt: TGCAGTGCTAGTCCAGGCCGCTCTGGAAACACCATATATTTT
CDR3aa: CSASPGRSGNTIYF
d_gene: NA
j_gene: TRBJ1-3
v_gene: TRBV20-1
abundance: many

CDR3nt: TGTGCCAGCAGCTTTTCAGTCGCGAGAAGTGGCTACACCTTC
CDR3aa: CASSFSVARSGYTF
d_gene: NA
j_gene: TRBJ1-2
v_gene: TRBV5-5
abundance: many

CDR3nt: TGCGCCAGCAGTGCCGGGGACACTGAAGCTTTCTTT
CDR3aa: CASSAGDTEAFF
d_gene: NA
j_gene: TRBJ1-1
v_gene: TRBV10-2
abundance: hyperexpanded

CDR3nt: TGTGCCAGCAGCGTAGCGGGGAGGGAGACTGAAGCTTTCTTT
CDR3aa: CASSVAGRETEAFF
d_gene: NA
j_gene: TRBJ1-1
v_gene: TRBV9
abundance: many

CDR3nt: TGTGCCAGCAGCCACGGGGGTCAGGGCGGGGAGCTGTTTTTT
CDR3aa: CASSHGGQGGELFF
d_gene: NA
j_gene: TRBJ2-2
v_gene: TRBV3-1
abundance: NA

CDR3nt: TGTGCCAGCAGCTTAATGGCGGGGGTCACCGGGGAGCTGTTTTTT
CDR3aa: CASSLMAGVTGELFF
d_gene: TRBD2
j_gene: TRBJ2-2
v_gene: TRBV7-6
abundance: NA

CDR3nt: TGCAGTGCTAGAGGGACAGGGATTAGCGAGCAGTACTTC
CDR3aa: CSARGTGISEQYF
d_gene: TRBD1
j_gene: TRBJ2-7
v_gene: TRBV20-1
abundance: many

CDR3nt: TGTGCCAGTAGTTCGCAAGAGGAGCGACCTCAAGAGACCCAGTACTTC
CDR3aa: CASSSQEERPQETQYF
d_gene: NA
j_gene: TRBJ2-5
v_gene: TRBV19
abundance: NA

CDR3nt: TGTGCCAGCAGCCGTTTGAAAAACACCATATATTTT
CDR3aa: CASSRLKNTIYF
d_gene: NA
j_gene: TRBJ1-3
v_gene: TRBV2
abundance: many

CDR3nt: TGTGCCAGCAGTACGGGAGTCGATGAGCAGTTCTTC
CDR3aa: CASSTGVDEQFF
d_gene: NA
j_gene: TRBJ2-1
v_gene: TRBV2
abundance: many

CDR3nt: TGTGCCAGTAGAAACGTCGGGGAGCTGTTTTTT
CDR3aa: CASRNVGELFF
d_gene: NA
j_gene: TRBJ2-2
v_gene: TRBV28
abundance: many